This paragraph reports one T cell receptor (beta chain). Its antigen remains unknown. The source of the sample is a study of T cell responses to AZD1222 COVID-19 vaccine. Study-wide results and limits: Donors were chiefly white British, with a greater number of females, and clonal diversity was perhaps underestimated. Epitopes outside B.1.351 and B.1.1.7 mutated regions reportedly drew nearly half of spike TCRs. Compared with day 0, the breadth and depth of the Spike-specific TCR repertoire rose significantly after two doses of AZD1222.

With V trimmed by 6 bases and J by 3 bases, 10 bases remained unmatched. Germline V gene sequence: CDR1 KGHSH, CDR2 LQKENI. The length of the CDR3 is 16 residues. Measured with immunoSEQ multiplex PCR; TCRdb has only the in-frame clones, and not every one. The table includes 200,000 to 250,000 clones, 90% to 95% detected once. This TCR derives from an adult in good health. Sequences were derived from peripheral blood, sampled on day 0 of MenACWY control vaccination. This chain uses TRBV18 with TRBJ2-3, with TRBD1 matching over 9 bases. CDR3 in amino acids: CASSATGGAMTDTQYF. The CDR3 bases are TGTGCCAGCTCGGCAACAGGGGGCGCGATGACAGATACGCAGTATTTT.